This TCR beta chain appears in the sequencing data of a study of blood T cell repertoires in COVID-19. Individuals drawn from around 24 US areas were about 18 to 95 years old. Cohorts were assigned according to the clinical history that participants reported. Looked up from germline, CDR1 is MNHEY and CDR2 is SMNVEV (reference sequence). The CDR3 sequence is 10 residues long. V dropped 9 bases and J dropped 5 bases, with 8 bases sitting between them. Per the original data handling: Estimation of nucleated cell counts relied on the amplification of reference gene primers. Only in-frame clones appear in the TCRdb table, and some are missing; sequencing was by immunoSEQ multiplex PCR. Clone size and the V and J calls come from that table; the DNA yielded D and trimming. The data contain 150,000 to 200,000 clones, approximately 73% of them singletons.

The sequenced sample was PBMCs or T cells enriched from blood (not recorded which). This clonotype was obtained from a woman aged 50 to 65 with acute COVID-19. The J gene is TRBJ2-7, the V gene TRBV27; D possibly corresponds to TRBD2 (5 bases). For the CDR3, the DNA is TGTGCCAGAGGGCGGGACGAGCAGTACGTC. This encodes CARGRDEQYV.